These 14 T cell receptor beta chains originate from one sample sequenced in a study of vaccination effects on CD4 cells after COVID-19 (dated by TCRdb to between 2021 and 2024). Their target antigens are unknown. In the ViraFEST assay, PBMC were stimulated with viral peptide pools, and antigen-specific CD4+ T cell clonotypes were then identified by expansion using TCR sequencing. After less than 13 days of culture, CD4+ T cells were isolated with the EasySep CD4+ T cell isolation kit. The library relied on the immunoSEQ multiplex PCR assay. Here the immuneACCESS table is served through TCRdb, limited to in-frame sequences with V and J called. Missing clones are a known gap in these copies; in checked studies unresolved V genes cover under half, and the rest lacks a known reason. Recorded for this sample are approximately 22,000 clones; 73% of them occurred a single time. The ten largest clones capture 10% to 15% of the sample.

The input for sequencing was CD4+ T cells from PBMCs cultured with HCoV-229E spike peptides, taken before COVID-19 vaccination. The sample's cell subset or site label, decoded: HCoV-229E spike overlapping peptide pool stimulation. Receptors originate from a human donor who received a COVID-19 vaccine.

The V and J genes are TRBV6-5 and TRBJ2-7; TRBD1 matches 7 bases. This CDR3 is 15 amino acids long. The V and J ends lost 6 bases and 0 bases, in that order; junction bases with no gene match: 8. Germline V lookup: CDR1 MNHEY, CDR2 SVGAGI. In DNA, the CDR3 is TGTGCCAGCAGGGACCCGGGACAGAGCTCCTACGAGCAGTACTTC. It is translated as CASRDPGQSSYEQYF.

The V call is TRBV10-3, the J call TRBJ1-5; a possible D gene is TRBD1 (5 bases). The CDR3 has 18 residues. V lost 6 bases to trimming and J lost 4 bases, with 25 bases between them. Germline lookup yields CDR1 ENHRY and CDR2 SYGVKD. The CDR3 sequence: CAISRGALTRGKNQPQHF. DNA of the CDR3: TGTGCCATCAGCCGAGGGGCCCTTACACGAGGGAAGAATCAGCCCCAGCATTTT.

The chain is built from TRBV5-1 and TRBJ2-1; possibly TRBD2 for D (6 bases). The CDR3 length is 15 residues. Trimming removed 6 bases at V and 1 base at J, with 14 bases between. Germline V gives CDR1 SGHRS, CDR2 YFSETQ. CDR3: CASTTVGGSYNEQFF. CDR3 in DNA: TGCGCCAGCACCACCGTTGGAGGGTCCTACAATGAGCAGTTCTTC.

This clone has just a few counts. The rearrangement links TRBV6-4 to TRBJ2-2; D uncertain. CDR3 length: 13 amino acids. Germline CDR1 and CDR2: MRHNA and SNTAGT. V was shortened by 2 bases and J by 4 bases, with 5 bases between the two germline ends. CDR3 coding DNA: TGTGCCAGCAGTGACGGGGTCACCGGGGAGCTGTTTTTT. This gives the protein CASSDGVTGELFF.

The chain carries TRBV5-6 and TRBJ1-5; D gene uncertain. V was cut by 1 base and J by 7 bases, with 3 bases left in between. Germline CDR1 is SGHDT and CDR2 is YYEEEE. CDR3 size: 11 residues. Here the CDR3 DNA reads TGTGCCAGCAGCTTGTTCCAGCCCCAGCATTTT. Translation: CASSLFQPQHF.

The rearrangement uses TRBV5-4 and TRBJ1-2; D possibly corresponds to TRBD1 (6 bases). Germline CDR1 SGHNT, CDR2 YYREEE (reference sequence). The CDR3 is 15 amino acids. Trimming pared 6 bases from V and 6 bases from J, leaving 21 bases between. The chain's CDR3 is CASNDWGARWDGYTF. DNA of the CDR3: TGTGCCAGCAACGATTGGGGGGCACGATGGGATGGCTACACCTTC.

V is TRBV7-7 and J is TRBJ1-3; unclear D gene. The CDR3 has 16 amino acids. Germline CDR1 SSHAT, CDR2 FNYEAQ (reference sequence). V was trimmed by 4 bases and J by 2 bases, leaving 15 bases between them. The CDR3 region has the DNA TGTGCCAGCAGCTCCTCCCCGGGATTTACTGGAAACACCATATATTTT. Translating gives CASSSSPGFTGNTIYF.

The gene calls are TRBV21-1 and TRBJ1-1. TRBV21-1 is described as a pseudogene. The CDR3 extends over 14 amino acids. The CDR3 sequence is CASSKVAHRGEAFF. DNA for the CDR3: TGTGCCAGCAGCAAAGTGGCCCACAGAGGGGAAGCTTTCTTT.

This clone was seen more than once but under ten times. The chain links TRBV13 to TRBJ1-1; D unclear. Trimming pared 1 base from V and 0 bases from J, leaving 12 bases between. The length of the CDR3 is 16 residues. Germline-derived CDR1 and CDR2 are PRHDT and FYEKMQ (reference sequence). The DNA for the CDR3 is TGTGCCAGCAGCTTAGTTTTGCCGGGGATGAACACTGAAGCTTTCTTT. This translates into CASSLVLPGMNTEAFF.

The chain is built from TRBV11-2 and TRBJ2-7; 9 nucleotides match TRBD1. Germline CDR1 SGHAT, CDR2 FQNNGV. Unmatched junction bases numbered 9, after V lost 5 bases and J lost 4 bases. The CDR3 sequence is 15 residues long. The CDR3 nucleotides read TGTGCCAGCAGCAAGTGGACAGGGGAGGGGTACGAGCAGTACTTC. This sequence encodes CASSKWTGEGYEQYF.

V is TRBV6-1 and J is TRBJ1-2; possibly TRBD1 for D (5 bases). CDR3 size: 15 residues. The germline gives CDR1 MNHNS, CDR2 SASEGT. The V gene lost 3 bases and the J gene lost 4 bases, with 15 bases spanning the gap. The CDR3 here is CASSEGDGSIYGYTF. The CDR3 DNA follows: TGTGCCAGCAGTGAGGGGGACGGAAGCATCTATGGCTACACCTTC.

This clone was seen a single time. The chain uses TRBV18 and TRBJ2-1, with TRBD1 matching over 12 bases. Trimming removed 6 bases from V and 5 bases from J; junction bases left unmatched: 14. This CDR3 contains 18 residues. Per germline, CDR1 KGHSH and CDR2 LQKENI. This CDR3 reads CASSSKAPGQGANNEQFF. The CDR3 DNA follows: TGTGCCAGCTCTTCAAAAGCCCCGGGACAGGGGGCCAACAATGAGCAGTTCTTC.

This chain links TRBV7-6 with TRBJ1-5, with no clear D. The germline gives CDR1 SGHVS, CDR2 FNYEAQ. This CDR3 is 16 amino acids long. The V and J ends lost 5 bases and 1 base respectively, with 15 bases between them. The CDR3 reads CASSPLKGPSNQPQHF. The CDR3 DNA reads TGTGCCAGCAGCCCGTTAAAAGGACCGAGCAATCAGCCCCAGCATTTT.

V and J are TRBV4-1 and TRBJ2-1, with 9 bases lining up with TRBD2. Germline values: CDR1 MGHRA, CDR2 YSYEKL. V dropped 1 base and J dropped 10; count of bases not matched to a gene: 8. The CDR3 covers 15 residues. The DNA for the CDR3 is TGCGCCAGCAGCCAAGGGGGCGGGAGGGCCAGAGAGCAGTTCTTC. Translating gives CASSQGGGRAREQFF.